One sample yielded the 26 T cell receptor beta chains listed below, sequenced in a study of cytomegalovirus exposure and HLA in healthy donors listed by TCRdb under 2017. Libraries were made using the immunoSEQ multiplex PCR assay. For the multiplex PCR, a mixture combining 60 forward primers for TCR Vbeta segments and 13 reverse primers for TCR Jbeta segments was used. TCRdb limited this immuneACCESS table to in-frame rearrangements with V and J called. A share of clones is missing; checked studies link under half to unresolved V genes, and the rest is unexplained. The sample table gives fewer than 70,000 clones. Roughly 5.4% of the sample rests with the top ten. Sequencing was carried out using PBMCs. The origin of the receptors is a man under 40 in good health and CMV-seropositive.

The genes are TRBV2 and TRBJ1-5; perhaps TRBD1 as D (5 bases). CDR1 and CDR2 (germline): SNHLY, FYNNEI. This CDR3 is built from 16 residues. Trimming took 3 bases from V and 2 from J, leaving 14 bases between them. CDR3 sequence: CASSEGGVEGNQPQHF. The CDR3 nucleotides are TGTGCCAGCAGTGAGGGGGGAGTTGAGGGCAATCAGCCCCAGCATTTT.

This clone is labeled medium-sized based on frequency. The chain links TRBV4-2 to TRBJ2-6; D not certain. The CDR3 contains 15 residues. The germline V gene encodes CDR1 LGHNA and CDR2 YNFKEQ. V lost 0 bases and J lost 0, with 3 bases in between. CDR3 sequence reads: CASSQDNSGANVLTF. CDR3 DNA: TGTGCCAGCAGCCAAGACAACTCTGGGGCCAACGTCCTGACTTTC.

Details on this clone: The junction differs from germline at one of its ends, possibly a read error. The chain joins TRBV25-1 to TRBJ2-7; D is perhaps TRBD1 (6 bases). CDR1 is MGHDK, CDR2 SYGVNS, per germline. The CDR3 covers 13 residues. The CDR3 spells CDSSVPGDDEQYF. In DNA form, the CDR3 reads TGTGACAGCAGTGTTCCAGGGGATGACGAGCAGTACTTC.

V gene TRBV5-5 combines with J gene TRBJ1-4; D unresolved. Germline lookup yields CDR1 SGHKS and CDR2 YYEKEE (reference sequence). This CDR3 region has 13 residues. The V end lost 2 bases, the J end lost 6 bases, and 8 bases lay between the germline ends. CDR3 residues: CASSLARDEKLFF. The CDR3 DNA sequence: TGTGCCAGCAGCTTAGCGAGGGATGAAAAACTGTTTTTT. Full variable domain (rest looked up from reference TRBV5-5 and TRBJ1-4): DAGVTQSPTHLIKTRGQQVTLRCSPISGHKSVSWYQQVLGQGPQFIFQYYEKEERGRGNFPDRFSARQFPNYSSELNVNALLLGDSALYLCASSLARDEKLFFGSGTQLSVL.

This rearrangement joins TRBV19 to TRBJ2-7, with D possibly TRBD2 on 6 matching bases. CDR1 LNHDA and CDR2 SQIVND come from the germline V gene (reference sequence). Trimming left V 1 base short and J 4 bases short, with 14 bases between. This CDR3 spans 15 amino acids. The CDR3 bases are TGTGCCAGTAGTATAGGCGGGGAAGATGTGTACGAGCAGTACTTC. Residues: CASSIGGEDVYEQYF.

In the case of this clone: The sample contains more than one DNA sequence encoding this CDR3. The rearrangement joins TRBV5-1 to TRBJ2-6, with 11 bases that match TRBD2. V shed 1 base, J shed 0 bases, and the junction held 6 bases outside the gene matches. The germline V gene encodes CDR1 SGHRS and CDR2 YFSETQ. The CDR3 extends over 19 amino acids. CDR3 sequence (DNA): TGCGCCAGCAGCTTGCTAGCGGGAGGCCCCTCCTCTGGGGCCAACGTCCTGACTTTC. It encodes CASSLLAGGPSSGANVLTF.

Here the CDR3 reads CASNGLAGSNNEQFF. As DNA, the CDR3 is TGTGCCAGCAATGGACTAGCGGGAAGCAACAATGAGCAGTTCTTC. The gene calls are TRBV6-1 and TRBJ2-1, with 12 bases lining up with TRBD2. From germline, CDR1 is MNHNS and CDR2 SASEGT. This CDR3 comprises 15 residues. V lost 7 bases, J lost 5 bases, and 6 bases stayed unmatched.

The rearrangement joins TRBV29-1 to TRBJ2-3, with 8 bases lining up with TRBD2. The CDR3 sequence is 12 residues long. Germline V CDR1 and CDR2: SQVTM, ANQGSEA. The V gene end was trimmed by 7 bases and the J gene end by 6 bases; junction bases not matched to a gene: 6. The CDR3 loop reads CSAGGRADTQYF. In DNA form, the CDR3 reads TGCAGCGCGGGGGGGAGGGCTGATACGCAGTATTTT.

The chain carries TRBV30 and TRBJ1-1, with D unclear. The CDR3 spans 14 residues. Trimming stripped 0 bases from V and 6 bases from J, with 14 bases between. Looked up from germline, CDR1 is GTSNPN and CDR2 is SVGIG (reference sequence). The CDR3 region is CAWSVLEGRSEAFF. CDR3 in DNA: TGTGCCTGGAGTGTACTGGAGGGAAGGTCTGAAGCTTTCTTT. The full variable domain, its missing parts supplied by reference TRBV30 and TRBJ1-1, is SQTIHQWPATLVQPVGSPLSLECTVEGTSNPNLYWYRQAAGRGLQLLFYSVGIGQISSEVPQNLSASRPQDRQFILSSKKLLLSDSGFYLCAWSVLEGRSEAFFGQGTRLTVV.

This rearrangement joins TRBV5-1 to TRBJ2-7; 9 positions match TRBD1. The germline V gene has CDR1 SGHRS and CDR2 YFSETQ. The CDR3 contains 14 residues. V lost 3 bases, J lost 4 bases, and 5 bases stayed unmatched. Written as DNA, the CDR3 is TGCGCCAGCAGCTCGGGGGACAGGGCGTACGAGCAGTACTTC. Its translation is CASSSGDRAYEQYF. The full variable domain, rest sourced from reference TRBV5-1 and TRBJ2-7, is KAGVTQTPRYLIKTRGQQVTLSCSPISGHRSVSWYQQTPGQGLQFLFEYFSETQRNKGNFPGRFSGRQFSNSRSEMNVSTLELGDSALYLCASSSGDRAYEQYFGPGTRLTVT.

The rearrangement joins TRBV11-2 to TRBJ1-5; D may be TRBD1 (5 bases). Germline V gene data show CDR1 as SGHAT and CDR2 as FQNNGV. V was pared by 3 bases and J by 7 bases, with 19 bases between. The CDR3 has 16 residues. The CDR3 DNA is TGTGCCAGCAGCTTGGGCGGGGCTCGGGTGGGACAGCCCCAGCATTTT. It yields the protein CASSLGGARVGQPQHF.

The chain carries TRBV30 and TRBJ1-1; perhaps TRBD1 as D (5 bases). In germline, CDR1 is GTSNPN, CDR2 SVGIG (reference sequence). The CDR3 contains 13 residues. The V and J ends lost 2 bases and 4 bases respectively, with 11 bases between them. CDR3 sequence: CAWSRQLSTEAFF. In nucleotides, the CDR3 is TGTGCCTGGAGTAGACAGCTCAGCACTGAAGCTTTCTTT.

CDR3 DNA sequence: TGTGCCAGCAGCATGGGACAGGGAACCCCTGGAAACACCATATATTTT. As protein: CASSMGQGTPGNTIYF. This chain links TRBV7-8 with TRBJ1-3, with TRBD1 matching 9 bases. The CDR3 consists of 16 residues. J gave up 2 bases and V 5 bases, and 7 bases lay outside the gene matches. The V gene's germline CDR1 is SGHVS and CDR2 FQNEAQ.

The chain combines TRBV6-5 with TRBJ2-5; D might be TRBD1 (6 bases). The length of the CDR3 is 15 residues. Trimming removed 5 bases from V and 1 base from J, with 14 bases in between. Germline loops: CDR1 MNHEY, CDR2 SVGAGI. CDR3 sequence reads: CASSLLGAGQETQYF. DNA for the CDR3: TGTGCCAGCAGTCTTCTGGGGGCGGGCCAAGAGACCCAGTACTTC.

The CDR3 here is CASSLVKGGSYEQYF. CDR3 nucleotide sequence: TGCGCCAGCAGCTTGGTTAAAGGAGGTTCCTACGAGCAGTACTTC. This rearrangement joins TRBV5-1 to TRBJ2-7; the D gene is possibly TRBD2 (5 bases). The CDR3 contains 15 residues. Trimming left V 0 bases short and J 1 base short, with 11 bases between. Germline lookup yields CDR1 SGHRS and CDR2 YFSETQ.

The chain carries TRBV29-1 and TRBJ2-3; possibly TRBD1 for D (5 bases). The V gene's germline CDR1 is SQVTM and CDR2 ANQGSEA. The CDR3 is 16 amino acids. Trimming removed 3 bases from V and 2 bases from J, with 18 bases in between. The CDR3 sequence is CSVDGLATDNTDTQYF. DNA of the CDR3: TGCAGCGTTGATGGTCTCGCGACAGATAACACAGATACGCAGTATTTT.

J is TRBJ2-3 and V is TRBV30; 7 bases are shared with TRBD2. The V segment lost 2 bases and the J segment 3 bases; nucleotides outside the gene matches: 2. From germline, CDR1 is GTSNPN and CDR2 SVGIG (reference sequence). This CDR3 region has 13 residues. The CDR3 DNA reads TGTGCCTGGAGTCTCGGGGGGACAGATACGCAGTATTTT. It yields the protein CAWSLGGTDTQYF. The whole variable domain, remainder taken from reference TRBV30 and TRBJ2-3, is SQTIHQWPATLVQPVGSPLSLECTVEGTSNPNLYWYRQAAGRGLQLLFYSVGIGQISSEVPQNLSASRPQDRQFILSSKKLLLSDSGFYLCAWSLGGTDTQYFGPGTRLTVL.

V and J are TRBV6-4 and TRBJ2-3; a weak D match, TRBD2 (5 bases). V shed 3 bases and J shed 1 base, with 5 bases lying between them. The CDR3 extends over 13 amino acids. Germline values: CDR1 MRHNA, CDR2 SNTAGT. Here the CDR3 reads CASSERGTDTQYF. The CDR3 nucleotides are TGTGCCAGCAGTGAGCGGGGCACAGATACGCAGTATTTT.

Details on this clone: At one of its ends the junction is not consistent with the germline gene, which may arise from a read error. This sample also contains other DNA sequences that code for the same CDR3. V gene TRBV25-1 combines with J gene TRBJ2-7; tentatively, D is TRBD2 (5 bases). Germline V lookup: CDR1 MGHDK, CDR2 SYGVNS. The length of the CDR3 is 13 residues. In nucleotides, the CDR3 is TGTGCCAGCAGTGAACCGAGCGGAAAGGCCCCATCTTTC. Translated: CASSEPSGKAPSF.

The chain joins TRBV15 to TRBJ2-3; D is perhaps TRBD1 (5 bases). The germline CDR1 and CDR2 sequences are LNHNV and YYDKDF (reference sequence). Trimming left V 4 bases short and J 0 bases short, with 14 bases between. CDR3 length: 16 residues. The CDR3 region is CATSTLTELSTDTQYF. The CDR3 nucleotides read TGTGCCACCAGCACCCTGACAGAACTAAGCACAGATACGCAGTATTTT. Filled out from reference TRBV15 and TRBJ2-3, the complete variable domain reads DAMVIQNPRYQVTQFGKPVTLSCSQTLNHNVMYWYQQKSSQAPKLLFHYYDKDFNNEADTPDNFQSRRPNTSFCFLDIRSPGLGDTAMYLCATSTLTELSTDTQYFGPGTRLTVL.

This chain uses TRBV19 with TRBJ2-3, with 11 bases identical to TRBD1. Germline CDR1 reads LNHDA; CDR2 reads SQIVND (reference sequence). V gave up 5 bases and J gave up 6 bases; unmatched junction bases: 10. The CDR3 loop spans 16 amino acids. CDR3 nucleotides: TGTGCCAGTAGTGGCCTGGACAGGGGGCATAGGGATACGCAGTATTTT. Translated: CASSGLDRGHRDTQYF.

The V and J genes are TRBV5-1 and TRBJ2-7; D might be TRBD2 (6 bases). The CDR3 loop spans 13 amino acids. V lost 3 bases to trimming and J lost 2 bases, with 9 bases between them. Looked up from germline, CDR1 is SGHRS and CDR2 is YFSETQ. The CDR3 reads CASSWRGAYEQYF. The CDR3, as DNA: TGCGCCAGCAGCTGGCGGGGAGCCTACGAGCAGTACTTC.

The CDR3 sequence: CASSRQQGDTQYF. Here the CDR3 DNA reads TGTGCCAGCAGTCGACAGCAGGGGGATACGCAGTATTTT. The rearrangement uses TRBV6-6 and TRBJ2-3; tentative D call: TRBD1 (6 bases). This CDR3 is built from 13 residues. V gave up 5 bases and J gave up 6 bases, with 12 bases separating them. Germline loops: CDR1 MNHNY, CDR2 SVGAGI (reference sequence).

The CDR3 loop reads CASSRGTGLEYEQYF. Here the CDR3 DNA reads TGTGCCAGTAGTAGAGGGACAGGGTTAGAATACGAGCAGTACTTC. The rearrangement links TRBV19 to TRBJ2-7, with TRBD1 matching 9 bases. The V segment lost 4 bases and the J segment 4 bases; nucleotides outside the gene matches: 8. Germline V gene sequence: CDR1 LNHDA, CDR2 SQIVND (reference sequence). The CDR3 is 15 residues long.

V and J are TRBV5-1 and TRBJ2-3; 9 bases map to TRBD1. CDR1 is SGHRS and CDR2 is YFSETQ in the germline V gene. CDR3 size: 15 residues. The V and J ends lost 7 bases and 1 base, in that order; junction bases with no gene match: 7. The CDR3 spells CASAKDRGGTDTQYF. DNA for the CDR3: TGCGCCAGCGCAAAGGACAGGGGTGGCACAGATACGCAGTATTTT. Looking up the rest from reference TRBV5-1 and TRBJ2-3 gives the full variable domain: KAGVTQTPRYLIKTRGQQVTLSCSPISGHRSVSWYQQTPGQGLQFLFEYFSETQRNKGNFPGRFSGRQFSNSRSEMNVSTLELGDSALYLCASAKDRGGTDTQYFGPGTRLTVL.

The CDR3 here is CASTQKAGGPYEQYF. CDR3 in DNA: TGCGCCAGCACCCAAAAGGCGGGAGGGCCGTACGAGCAGTACTTC. The rearrangement joins TRBV10-1 to TRBJ2-7, with 9 nucleotides matching TRBD2. The CDR3 covers 15 residues. Trimming took 7 bases from V and 4 from J; bases not matched to a gene: 11. Per germline, CDR1 WNHNN and CDR2 SYGVQD (reference sequence).